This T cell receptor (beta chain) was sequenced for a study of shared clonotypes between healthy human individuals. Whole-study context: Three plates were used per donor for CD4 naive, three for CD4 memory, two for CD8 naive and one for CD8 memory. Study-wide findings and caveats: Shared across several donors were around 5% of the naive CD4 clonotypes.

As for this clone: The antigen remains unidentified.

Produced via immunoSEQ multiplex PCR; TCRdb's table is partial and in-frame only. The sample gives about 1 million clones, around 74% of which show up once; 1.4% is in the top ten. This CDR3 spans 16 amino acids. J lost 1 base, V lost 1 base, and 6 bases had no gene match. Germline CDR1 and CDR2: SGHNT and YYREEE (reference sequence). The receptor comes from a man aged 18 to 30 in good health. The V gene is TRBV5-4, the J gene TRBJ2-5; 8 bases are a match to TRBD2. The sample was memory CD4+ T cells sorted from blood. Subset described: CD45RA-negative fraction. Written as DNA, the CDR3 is TGTGCCAGCAGCTTGTTGCGGGAGGCCACCCAAGAGACCCAGTACTTC. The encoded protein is CASSLLREATQETQYF.